These 10 T cell receptor beta chains were sequenced from one sample in a study of blood T cells in healthy people across ages. PCR was performed a second time for roughly 7 to 12 cycles using a sample-barcoded 5' primer and a J-beta primer mix. From the 5' RACE reads, TCRdb called clonotypes with MiXCR, one entry per CDR3 protein. This sample has about 1,800,000 distinct CDR3 sequences, with 28% found just once. Sequencing input: blood. These receptors all stem from a young woman in good health.

The chain joins TRBV9 to TRBJ2-5; TRBD2 aligns across 10 bases. The CDR3 runs 17 residues. With V trimmed by 3 bases and J by 4 bases, 12 bases remained unmatched. Germline V lookup: CDR1 SGDLS, CDR2 YYNGEE. The CDR3 DNA reads as TGTGCCAGCAGCGCAGGTAGCGGGAGGTCCTCGGGAGAGACCCAGTACTTC. Its translation is CASSAGSGRSSGETQYF.

This clonotype was observed a handful of times. This chain uses TRBV28 with TRBJ2-5, with 13 bases that match TRBD2. Germline V CDR1 and CDR2: MDHEN, SYDVKM. This CDR3 spans 18 amino acids. J gave up 6 bases and V 5 bases, and 15 bases lay outside the gene matches. The CDR3 loop is CASSMTSGGRAFVKTQYF. The CDR3 nucleotides are TGTGCCAGCAGTATGACTAGCGGGGGGCGGGCGTTTGTAAAGACCCAGTACTTC.

Many counts were recorded for this clonotype. This chain links TRBV12-3 or TRBV12-4 with TRBJ2-7; 12 nucleotides match TRBD2. The CDR3 is 16 amino acids. J lost 0 bases, V lost 6 bases, and 6 bases had no gene match. In nucleotides, the CDR3 is TGTGCCAGCAGCCGGACTAGCGGGGTGAGCTCCTACGAGCAGTACTTC. The encoded protein is CASSRTSGVSSYEQYF.

This clonotype turned up a few times. This rearrangement joins TRBV4-1 to TRBJ1-4; 8 nucleotides agree with TRBD1. The CDR3 has 16 amino acids. With V trimmed by 0 bases and J by 8 bases, 8 bases remained unmatched. Germline CDR1 and CDR2: MGHRA and YSYEKL. Here the CDR3 reads CASSQDSGGLREKLFF. The CDR3 coding sequence is TGCGCCAGCAGCCAAGATTCAGGGGGCCTTAGGGAAAAACTGTTTTTT.

The chain carries TRBV29-1 and TRBJ2-1, with 9 bases identical to TRBD2. There are 13 residues in the CDR3. Germline-derived CDR1 and CDR2 are SQVTM and ANQGSEA. V trimming: 7 bases; J trimming: 2 bases; junction bases outside the gene matches: 3. The CDR3 sequence: CSGGGRAYNEQFF. The CDR3 bases are TGCAGCGGCGGCGGGAGGGCCTACAATGAGCAGTTCTTC.

V and J are TRBV5-1 and TRBJ2-3; possibly TRBD1 for D (6 bases). The ends were cut back, 0 bases at V and 0 bases at J, with 20 bases in the middle. Per the germline V gene, CDR1 is SGHRS and CDR2 is YFSETQ. The CDR3 has 19 residues. The CDR3 here is CASSLVRDTKRVSTDTQYF. As DNA, the CDR3 is TGCGCCAGCAGCTTGGTACGGGACACGAAACGTGTTAGCACAGATACGCAGTATTTT.

The chain combines TRBV5-6 with TRBJ2-3, with TRBD2 as a possible D gene (5 bases). CDR1 SGHDT and CDR2 YYEEEE come from the germline V gene. Trimming removed 2 bases from V and 3 bases from J, with 13 bases in between. The CDR3 is 15 amino acids. For the CDR3, the DNA is TGTGCCAGCAGCTTAGCCGAGGGTAAAACAGATACGCAGTATTTT. This sequence encodes CASSLAEGKTDTQYF.

The chain couples TRBV12-3 or TRBV12-4 to TRBJ1-1, with 7 bases fitting TRBD1. The CDR3 runs 15 residues. J lost 7 bases, V lost 0 bases, and 8 bases had no gene match. In nucleotides, the CDR3 is TGTGCCAGCAGTTTAGCCCGAGACAGGGTAAATGAAGCTTTCTTT. Residues: CASSLARDRVNEAFF.

This sequence joins TRBV28 and TRBJ2-7; TRBD2 matches at 7 bases. CDR3 size: 14 residues. Germline lookup yields CDR1 MDHEN and CDR2 SYDVKM. V shed 6 bases and J 2 bases; nucleotides not matched to a gene: 7. The CDR3: CASSVRAGPYEQYF. The DNA of the CDR3 is TGTGCCAGCAGCGTAAGAGCGGGACCCTACGAGCAGTACTTC.

This clonotype turned up a few times. The V call is TRBV10-3, the J call TRBJ1-1; D might be TRBD1 (5 bases). Deletions cut 7 bases from V and 6 bases from J, with 15 bases between. This CDR3 region has 13 residues. Germline assignment: CDR1 ENHRY and CDR2 SYGVKD. This chain's CDR3 is CAIKAGEGSEAFF. DNA for the CDR3: TGTGCCATCAAGGCCGGGGAGGGGTCTGAAGCTTTCTTT.